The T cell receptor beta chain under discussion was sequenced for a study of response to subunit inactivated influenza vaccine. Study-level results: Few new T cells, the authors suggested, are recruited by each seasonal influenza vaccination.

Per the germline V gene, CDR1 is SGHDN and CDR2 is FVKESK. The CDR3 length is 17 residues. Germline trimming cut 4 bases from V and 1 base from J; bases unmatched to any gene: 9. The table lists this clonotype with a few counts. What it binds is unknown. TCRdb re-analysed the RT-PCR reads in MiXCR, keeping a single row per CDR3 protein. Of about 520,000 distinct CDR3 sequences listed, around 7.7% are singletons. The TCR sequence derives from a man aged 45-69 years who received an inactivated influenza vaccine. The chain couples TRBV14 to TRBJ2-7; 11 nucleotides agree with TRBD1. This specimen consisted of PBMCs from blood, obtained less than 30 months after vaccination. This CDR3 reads CASSRWTGGIKSYEQYF. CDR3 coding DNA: TGTGCCAGCAGCCGATGGACAGGGGGCATTAAGTCCTACGAGCAGTACTTC.